This TCR beta chain emerged from a study of blood T cell repertoires in COVID-19. The germline CDR1 and CDR2 sequences are SQVTM and ANQGSEA. There are 14 residues in the CDR3. J lost 5 bases, V lost 6 bases, and 9 bases had no gene match. Only one count was recorded for this clone. Generated by immunoSEQ multiplex PCR, the TCRdb table keeps only in-frame clones and is missing some. The sample has over 25,000 clones; around 91% are singletons. The chain has TRBV29-1 and TRBJ1-1; 10 nucleotides match TRBD1. The sample comprised peripheral blood. The TCR sequence derives from a man in his sixties with acute or convalescent COVID-19. The CDR3 sequence is CSVSSTGGWTEAFF. The CDR3 coding sequence is TGCAGCGTCTCCTCGACAGGGGGCTGGACTGAAGCTTTCTTT.